These 23 T cell receptor beta chains originate from one sample sequenced in a study of T-cell memory formation after mild COVID-19. MiXCR, run by TCRdb on the 5' RACE reads, gives a single entry per CDR3 protein. The table shows roughly 370,000 distinct CDR3 sequences, with roughly 15% occurring only once. The sequencing sample was made of PBMCs or a T cell subset sorted from them (not recorded which). These receptors all stem from a man aged 18 to 30 who had mild COVID-19 (a few samples of this study predate the infection). Cell type and time point are not known.

This clonotype occurred a few times. The chain is built from TRBV15 and TRBJ2-5; D is possibly TRBD1 (5 bases). Germline V gene lookup returns CDR1 LNHNV and CDR2 YYDKDF (reference sequence). The V and J ends lost 5 bases and 5 bases respectively, with 21 bases between them. This CDR3 spans 16 amino acids. The CDR3 loop reads CATSGMGSTKGETQYF. CDR3 DNA: TGTGCCACCAGCGGCATGGGCAGCACCAAGGGGGAGACCCAGTACTTC. Combining the CDR3 with reference TRBV15 and TRBJ2-5 gives the whole variable domain DAMVIQNPRYQVTQFGKPVTLSCSQTLNHNVMYWYQQKSSQAPKLLFHYYDKDFNNEADTPDNFQSRRPNTSFCFLDIRSPGLGDTAMYLCATSGMGSTKGETQYFGPGTRLLVL.

The genes are TRBV27 and TRBJ1-1, with D perhaps TRBD1 (6 bases). The CDR3 loop spans 13 amino acids. The germline V gene encodes CDR1 MNHEY and CDR2 SMNVEV (reference sequence). V was shortened by 7 bases and J by 1 base, with 10 bases between the two germline ends. The CDR3 reads CASKQGENTEAFF. The CDR3 DNA reads as TGTGCCAGCAAACAGGGAGAGAACACTGAAGCTTTCTTT.

The chain employs TRBV6-2 or TRBV6-3 and TRBJ2-1, with D maybe TRBD1 (8 bases). V was cut by 5 bases and J by 8 bases, with 22 bases left in between. There are 16 residues in the CDR3. Germline CDR1 MNHEY, CDR2 SVGEGT. As DNA, the CDR3 is TGTGCCAGCAGTAGCGGGGCCGGGACAGGTGGGGATGAGCAGTTCTTC. Residues: CASSSGAGTGGDEQFF.

In its sample, this clonotype was seen a few times. The chain couples TRBV28 to TRBJ1-6; 7 bases are shared with TRBD1. There are 13 residues in the CDR3. The germline gives CDR1 MDHEN, CDR2 SYDVKM. With V trimmed by 5 bases and J by 8 bases, 3 bases remained unmatched. CDR3 sequence reads: CASSGGQHSPLHF. The CDR3 DNA reads as TGTGCCAGCAGTGGGGGACAGCATTCACCCCTCCACTTT.

This chain links TRBV10-3 with TRBJ2-1; a weak D match, TRBD1 (6 bases). The CDR3 length is 13 residues. V lost 11 bases, J lost 5 bases, and 16 bases lay in between. Germline lookup yields CDR1 ENHRY and CDR2 SYGVKD. This CDR3 reads CASMAGADNEQFF. The CDR3 DNA follows: TGTGCCTCTATGGCAGGGGCAGACAATGAGCAGTTCTTC.

A word on this clonotype: At one of its ends the junction is not consistent with the germline gene, which may arise from a read error. This chain links TRBV20-1 with TRBJ2-7, with D uncertain. The CDR3 is made up of 14 amino acids. CDR1 is DFQATT, CDR2 SNEGSKA, per germline (reference sequence). DNA of the CDR3: TGCAGTGCTAGAGATCTCGGGCATCCCTACGAGCGGTACTTC. Its protein product is CSARDLGHPYERYF.

This clonotype came up a few times. V usage is TRBV18 and J usage is TRBJ2-7; possibly TRBD1 for D (6 bases). This CDR3 has 16 residues. Germline CDR1 reads KGHSH; CDR2 reads LQKENI. V dropped 5 bases and J dropped 0 bases, with 17 bases sitting between them. The CDR3 region is CASSTRQALLSYEQYF. For the CDR3, the DNA is TGTGCCAGCTCAACCCGACAGGCCCTCCTCTCCTACGAGCAGTACTTC. The entire variable domain, with the rest obtained from reference TRBV18 and TRBJ2-7, is as follows: NAGVMQNPRHLVRRRGQEARLRCSPMKGHSHVYWYRQLPEEGLKFMVYLQKENIIDESGMPKERFSAEFPKEGPSILRIQQVVRGDSAAYFCASSTRQALLSYEQYFGPGTRLTVT.

The chain carries TRBV10-3 and TRBJ2-3; D uncertain. From germline, CDR1 is ENHRY and CDR2 SYGVKD. CDR3 length: 13 residues. V lost 0 bases to trimming and J lost 4 bases, with 5 bases between them. The CDR3 loop is CAISESVADTQYF. The DNA for the CDR3 is TGTGCCATCAGTGAGTCCGTGGCAGATACGCAGTATTTT.

V gene TRBV12-3 or TRBV12-4 combines with J gene TRBJ1-5, with D possibly TRBD1 on 6 matching bases. This CDR3 spans 14 amino acids. The germline V and J ends were trimmed by 6 bases and 7 bases, with 16 bases remaining between them. CDR3 DNA sequence: TGTGCCAGCAGCCTCCGGGGGGCTGAGCAGCCCCAGCATTTT. Translating gives CASSLRGAEQPQHF.

J is TRBJ2-7 and V is TRBV7-9; D is possibly TRBD1 (7 bases). The CDR3 contains 13 residues. V was clipped by 5 bases and J by 4 bases, with 12 bases between them. The germline gives CDR1 SEHNR, CDR2 FQNEAQ (reference sequence). The CDR3 here is CASSGGTAYEQYV. The CDR3 DNA is TGTGCCAGCAGCGGCGGGACAGCATACGAGCAGTACGTC.

In its sample, this clonotype was seen a few times. V gene TRBV29-1 combines with J gene TRBJ2-5, with 8 bases identical to TRBD1. This CDR3 is 14 amino acids long. With 4 bases clipped from V and 5 bases from J, the junction kept 9 bases outside the gene matches. In germline, CDR1 is SQVTM, CDR2 ANQGSEA. The CDR3 reads CSVALDRGVETQYF. CDR3 nucleotides: TGCAGCGTTGCACTCGACAGGGGAGTTGAGACCCAGTACTTC. Together with reference TRBV29-1 and TRBJ2-5, the CDR3 gives the full variable domain: SAVISQKPSRDICQRGTSLTIQCQVDSQVTMMFWYRQQPGQSLTLIATANQGSEATYESGFVIDKFPISRPNLTFSTLTVSNMSPEDSSIYLCSVALDRGVETQYFGPGTRLLVL.

This clonotype has a handful of counts. The chain links TRBV7-6 to TRBJ2-3; D is unclear. The CDR3 runs 16 residues. Per the germline V gene, CDR1 is SGHVS and CDR2 is FNYEAQ. V was clipped by 1 base and J by 0 bases, with 11 bases between them. In DNA form, the CDR3 reads TGTGCCAGCAGCTTAGGACGGCTACTCAGCACAGATACGCAGTATTTT. Amino acids: CASSLGRLLSTDTQYF.

This chain joins TRBV10-2 and TRBJ2-7; no firm D call. Trimming stripped 3 bases from V and 2 bases from J, with 11 bases between. CDR1 and CDR2 (germline): WSHSY, SAAADI. The CDR3 contains 14 residues. Here the CDR3 reads CASSDLDLAYEQYV. CDR3 nucleotides: TGCGCCAGCAGTGACTTGGACCTCGCCTACGAGCAGTACGTC.

Many counts were recorded for this clonotype. The chain carries TRBV6-5 and TRBJ1-5, with D perhaps TRBD1 (6 bases). This CDR3 has 13 residues. Germline loops: CDR1 MNHEY, CDR2 SVGAGI. V lost 5 bases and J lost 7, with 12 bases in between. The CDR3 nucleotides are TGTGCCAGCAGTGAACAGGGACGGCAGCCCCAGCATTTT. It is translated as CASSEQGRQPQHF.

The chain recombines TRBV6-5 with TRBJ1-3; D not resolved. V was shortened by 4 bases and J by 4 bases, with 14 bases between the two germline ends. The CDR3 is 15 amino acids. Germline-derived CDR1 and CDR2 are MNHEY and SVGAGI. The CDR3, as DNA: TGTGCCAGCAGTTCCCCCATGGGGAGGGGAAACACCATATATTTT. It encodes CASSSPMGRGNTIYF.

This clonotype occurred many times. The V gene is TRBV19, the J gene TRBJ1-1; D is possibly TRBD1 (6 bases). The V end lost 5 bases, the J end lost 2 bases, and 18 bases lay between the germline ends. This CDR3 has 16 amino acids. From germline, CDR1 is LNHDA and CDR2 SQIVND (reference sequence). Here the CDR3 DNA reads TGTGCCAGTAGTGACGGCGGGAGGACAGCAAACACTGAAGCTTTCTTT. As protein: CASSDGGRTANTEAFF.

The chain combines TRBV2 with TRBJ2-3; the D is unclear. The germline V and J ends were trimmed by 4 bases and 2 bases, with 7 bases remaining between them. Germline CDR1 and CDR2: SNHLY and FYNNEI. CDR3 size: 13 residues. DNA for the CDR3: TGTGCCAGCAGTGCTGCAGCCACAGATACGCAGTATTTT. Translation: CASSAAATDTQYF.

This clonotype has just a few counts. This CDR3 is CSVGPSGETQYF. CDR3 in DNA: TGCAGCGTGGGCCCTAGCGGCGAGACCCAGTACTTC. The V gene is TRBV29-1, the J gene TRBJ2-5; 7 bases are shared with TRBD2. The CDR3 length is 12 residues. The V and J ends lost 6 bases and 5 bases, in that order; junction bases with no gene match: 6. Germline-derived CDR1 and CDR2 are SQVTM and ANQGSEA.

This chain joins TRBV5-5 and TRBJ1-1; D not certain. Germline V gene lookup returns CDR1 SGHKS and CDR2 YYEKEE (reference sequence). V lost 6 bases to trimming and J lost 3 bases, with 12 bases between them. The CDR3 spans 13 residues. CDR3 in amino acids: CASTPPPYTEAFF. The CDR3 DNA follows: TGTGCCAGCACCCCCCCTCCCTACACTGAAGCTTTCTTT.

This clonotype occurred a few times. The chain recombines TRBV12-3 or TRBV12-4 with TRBJ1-5, with a possible D match to TRBD1 (5 bases). Trimming removed 2 bases at V and 7 bases at J, with 18 bases between. This CDR3 is built from 16 residues. CDR3 amino acids: CASSLRADGARQPQHF. Here the CDR3 DNA reads TGTGCCAGCAGTTTACGGGCCGATGGGGCTAGGCAGCCCCAGCATTTT.

In its sample, this clonotype was seen a few times. J is TRBJ2-2 and V is TRBV12-3 or TRBV12-4; D might be TRBD1 or TRBD2, each matching 7 bases. Trimming took 6 bases from V and 4 from J, leaving 21 bases between them. The length of the CDR3 is 17 residues. DNA for the CDR3: TGTGCCAGCAGCCCCGGGGAGGGGGCGTTTATCACCGGGGAGCTGTTTTTT. It translates to CASSPGEGAFITGELFF.

This clonotype was detected only a few times. The chain couples TRBV20-1 to TRBJ1-1; D call uncertain. CDR3 length: 12 amino acids. Germline V gene data show CDR1 as DFQATT and CDR2 as SNEGSKA (reference sequence). V was clipped by 1 base and J by 1 base, with 4 bases between them. In DNA form, the CDR3 reads TGCAGTGCTAGAGGTCCGAACACTGAAGCTTTCTTT. This codes for CSARGPNTEAFF.

The chain carries TRBV5-1 and TRBJ2-3; 8 bases are a match to TRBD1. The junction had 7 bases not matched to a gene; V was cut back by 4 bases and J by 3 bases. Germline V gene data show CDR1 as SGHRS and CDR2 as YFSETQ. This CDR3 is built from 15 residues. Here the CDR3 reads CASSRGQGFTDTQYF. In nucleotides, the CDR3 is TGCGCCAGCAGCCGCGGACAGGGCTTTACAGATACGCAGTATTTT.